The sequence of this TCR beta chain was determined in a study of blood T cell repertoires in COVID-19. Background on the study: Acute-phase and convalescent COVID-19 samples originated in the United States, Italy and Spain.

As originally analysed: For nucleated cells, counts were estimated from reference gene primer amplification. Profiled with immunoSEQ multiplex PCR; TCRdb holds only in-frame clones, not every one. The D gene and trimming were derived from the DNA, and the V and J assignments and clone size from that table. The sample has approximately 60,000 clones; roughly 80% are singletons. The CDR3 is 15 amino acids. Germline V gives CDR1 SQVTM, CDR2 ANQGSEA. V dropped 6 bases and J dropped 2; count of bases not matched to a gene: 8. The chain is built from TRBV29-1 and TRBJ2-4; TRBD2 matches at 9 bases. What was sequenced was peripheral blood. The TCR was taken from a man in his sixties with acute or convalescent COVID-19. The CDR3 sequence: CSVDSGSRSKNIQYF. Here the CDR3 DNA reads TGCAGCGTGGATAGCGGGAGTAGGTCCAAAAACATTCAGTACTTC.